This T cell receptor beta chain was identified during a study of blood T cell repertoires in COVID-19. In the study overall: Sources were T cells, B-cell-depleted T cells, or PBMCs; the material itself was cDNA or gDNA.

CDR1 is SGHRS and CDR2 is YFSETQ in the germline V gene. Trimming cost V 4 bases and J 2 bases, with 17 bases left between them. The CDR3 covers 16 residues. Original processing notes: Amplification from reference gene primers served as the basis for estimated nucleated cell counts. The method was immunoSEQ multiplex PCR; TCRdb's version includes in-frame clones alone and lacks a portion of them. V and J calls and clone size come straight from that table; D and trimming were deduced from the DNA. This table has approximately 140,000 clones, around 84% appearing once. This rearrangement joins TRBV5-1 to TRBJ2-3; D perhaps matches TRBD2 (5 bases). The material sequenced was peripheral blood. The receptor comes from a woman aged 55-69 years with acute or convalescent COVID-19. CDR3 DNA sequence: TGCGCCAGCAGCGTCGGGGTAGCAGTCCCCACAGATACGCAGTATTTT. This gives the protein CASSVGVAVPTDTQYF.